Listed below are T cell receptor beta chains from one sample, sequenced in a study of shared T cell receptors in the human thymus. Clones were read by immunoSEQ multiplex PCR, and TCRdb kept only the in-frame ones, dropping some. The sample includes roughly 660,000 clones, 88% of them seen just once. This same sample was also part of a study on human thymus T cells.

Sequences were obtained from thymocytes. The source of these receptors is a boy younger than two with a congenital heart defect. Each CDR3 is given with its conserved first and last residue. The D gene is left open where the match is weak. The size entry is marked missing in some rows and otherwise reads once, few, many or a size class.

J	V	length	D	size	CDR3	DNA
TRBJ1-2	TRBV5-6	13	TRBD1	.	CASSGGQLYGYTF	TGTGCCAGCAGCGGGGGACAGCTCTATGGCTACACCTTC
TRBJ2-5	TRBV9	15	TRBD2	.	CASSSGLAGEETQYF	TGTGCCAGCAGCTCGGGACTAGCGGGAGAAGAGACCCAGTACTTC
TRBJ2-3	TRBV19	15	.	.	CASSAGPPQSYTQYF	TGTGCCAGTAGTGCGGGGCCACCACAGTCATATACGCAGTATTTT
TRBJ1-5	TRBV19	14	.	.	CASSIDRRGQPQHF	TGTGCCAGTAGTATAGATCGAAGGGGTCAGCCCCAGCATTTT
TRBJ1-5	TRBV2	15	TRBD1	.	CASRRDRGFRQPQHF	TGTGCCAGCAGGAGGGACAGGGGGTTTAGGCAGCCCCAGCATTTT
TRBJ2-1	TRBV5-4	10	.	.	CAHGPNEQFF	TGTGCCCATGGGCCCAATGAGCAGTTCTTC
TRBJ1-4	TRBV7-2	16	.	.	CASSLYGRDLEEKLFF	TGTGCCAGCAGCTTATACGGGCGGGACCTCGAAGAAAAACTGTTTTTT
TRBJ1-1	TRBV28	17	.	once	CASSYPSRRKGDTEAFF	TGTGCCAGCAGTTACCCCTCGAGGCGAAAGGGGGACACTGAAGCTTTCTTT
TRBJ1-1	TRBV28	12	.	.	CASSLWGAEAFF	TGTGCCAGCAGTTTGTGGGGGGCTGAAGCTTTCTTT
TRBJ2-1	TRBV28	17	TRBD2	.	CASSPLLAGVNYNEQFF	TGTGCCAGCAGCCCACTTCTAGCGGGAGTTAACTACAATGAGCAGTTCTTC
TRBJ2-7	TRBV10-3	14	TRBD2	.	CAIRTASGRGEQYF	TGTGCCATCAGGACCGCTAGCGGGAGGGGCGAGCAGTACTTC
TRBJ2-3	TRBV11-2	18	TRBD2	.	CASSSGLAEGRNTDTQYF	TGTGCCAGCAGCTCCGGACTAGCGGAGGGGAGGAACACAGATACGCAGTATTTT
TRBJ2-7	TRBV7-2	15	TRBD1	.	CASSVYRGSLYEQYF	TGTGCCAGCAGCGTATACAGGGGGTCGTTATACGAGCAGTACTTC
TRBJ1-5	TRBV30	17	.	.	CAWSCGTEKTCNQPQHF	TGTGCCTGGAGTTGCGGGACGGAAAAAACCTGCAATCAGCCCCAGCATTTT
TRBJ1-1	TRBV5-1	13	.	.	CASSLPGSTEAFF	TGCGCCAGCAGCTTACCGGGGAGCACTGAAGCTTTCTTT
TRBJ2-1	TRBV7-7	13	TRBD2	.	CASSSGLAGEQFF	TGTGCTAGCAGCTCCGGACTAGCGGGGGAGCAGTTCTTC
TRBJ2-2	TRBV28	17	TRBD2	.	CASSQFSLAGVTGELFF	TGTGCCAGCAGCCAATTCTCACTAGCGGGGGTAACCGGGGAGCTGTTTTTT
TRBJ2-3	TRBV11-2	17	.	once	CASSLVPLAPSTDTQYF	TGTGCCAGCAGCTTAGTCCCCCTAGCACCTAGCACAGATACGCAGTATTTT
TRBJ2-3	TRBV4-3	17	.	once	CASSQSFVGGSTDTQYF	TGCGCCAGCAGCCAATCATTCGTGGGGGGTTCCACAGATACGCAGTATTTT
TRBJ2-7	TRBV11-3	18	.	.	CASSLAEIGTIVSYEQYF	TGTGCCAGCAGCTTAGCGGAGATCGGGACAATCGTCTCCTACGAGCAGTACTTC
TRBJ2-1	TRBV11-2	15	TRBD2	.	CASSVPGSGAGEQFF	TGTGCCAGCAGCGTCCCGGGGAGCGGGGCAGGTGAGCAGTTCTTC
TRBJ2-5	TRBV28	17	TRBD1	.	CASRRAPGQDSQETQYF	TGTGCCAGCAGGCGTGCCCCCGGACAGGACTCACAAGAGACCCAGTACTTC
TRBJ2-1	TRBV18	18	.	once	CASSPNPGTGLLYNEQFF	TGTGCCAGCTCACCGAACCCAGGGACGGGACTGCTCTACAATGAGCAGTTCTTC
TRBJ2-3	TRBV30	16	.	.	CAWSVVRRTSTDTQYF	TGTGCCTGGAGTGTAGTCCGGCGGACTAGCACAGATACGCAGTATTTT
TRBJ2-1	TRBV29-1	17	TRBD2	.	CSVEVGRAGGKANEQFF	TGCAGCGTTGAAGTGGGCCGTGCGGGAGGGAAGGCCAATGAGCAGTTCTTC
TRBJ2-3	TRBV29-1	14	TRBD1	.	CSVGGQGASDTQYF	TGCAGCGTCGGCGGACAGGGGGCCTCGGATACGCAGTATTTT
TRBJ2-7	TRBV27	16	TRBD2	.	CASSPKVSGISYEQYF	TGTGCCAGCAGTCCAAAGGTTAGCGGGATCTCCTACGAGCAGTACTTC
TRBJ2-5	TRBV10-3	14	TRBD2	.	CAISEGTSEEGQYF	TGTGCCATCAGTGAGGGGACTAGCGAAGAGGGCCAGTACTTC
TRBJ1-5	TRBV28	16	.	.	CASSPGMTDRNQPQHF	TGTGCCAGCAGTCCGGGGATGACTGACCGCAATCAGCCCCAGCATTTT
TRBJ2-5	TRBV4-2	16	TRBD2	.	CASSQGREGLGKTQYF	TGTGCCAGCAGCCAGGGGCGGGAGGGCCTCGGGAAGACCCAGTACTTC
TRBJ1-3	TRBV11-3	17	.	.	CASSPGYREDSGNTIYF	TGTGCCAGCAGCCCCGGGTATAGAGAGGACTCTGGAAACACCATATATTTT
TRBJ2-5	TRBV4-2	15	.	.	CASSQDGTSWETQYF	TGTGCCAGCAGCCAAGATGGTACTAGCTGGGAGACCCAGTACTTC
TRBJ2-1	TRBV5-1	18	TRBD2	.	CASSSFRQGRARYNEQFF	TGCGCCAGCAGCTCCTTTCGGCAAGGGAGGGCCCGATACAATGAGCAGTTCTTC
TRBJ1-2	TRBV9	15	TRBD1	.	CASSPKTGEEDGYTF	TGTGCCAGCAGCCCAAAGACAGGGGAGGAGGATGGCTACACCTTC
TRBJ2-1	TRBV10-3	16	TRBD2	once	CAISSRSGSGYNEQFF	TGTGCCATCAGTAGTAGAAGCGGGAGCGGTTACAATGAGCAGTTCTTC
TRBJ2-7	TRBV7-8	16	TRBD2	.	CASSLEGLASSYEQYF	TGTGCCAGCAGCTTAGAGGGACTAGCAAGCTCCTACGAGCAGTACTTC
TRBJ1-2	TRBV9	15	TRBD1	.	CASSAPGQPFYGYTF	TGTGCCAGCAGCGCACCGGGACAGCCTTTTTATGGCTACACCTTC
TRBJ2-3	TRBV7-2	15	TRBD2	.	CASSLTSANTDTQYF	TGTGCCAGCAGCTTGACTAGCGCTAACACAGATACGCAGTATTTT
TRBJ2-7	TRBV28	14	.	.	CASNGYQGTHEQYF	TGTGCCAGCAATGGATACCAGGGGACCCACGAGCAGTACTTC
TRBJ1-5	TRBV10-1	12	TRBD1	few	CASNTGVQPQHF	TGCGCCAGCAATACAGGGGTTCAGCCCCAGCATTTT
TRBJ2-7	TRBV4-1	14	TRBD1	.	CASSQGQGLYEQYF	TGCGCCAGCAGCCAAGGACAGGGGTTATACGAGCAGTACTTC
TRBJ1-3	TRBV19	16	.	.	CASSRSRADSGNTIYF	TGTGCCAGTAGTAGGTCGCGGGCAGACTCTGGAAACACCATATATTTT
TRBJ1-1	TRBV6-5	14	TRBD1	.	CASRLGTGETEAFF	TGTGCCAGCAGACTAGGGACAGGGGAGACTGAAGCTTTCTTT
TRBJ1-2	TRBV6-5	14	.	.	CASSYSWGVGGYTF	TGTGCCAGCAGTTACTCGTGGGGGGTCGGGGGCTACACCTTC
TRBJ1-5	TRBV5-8	14	.	.	CASSLTEPNQPQHF	TGTGCCAGCAGCTTGACGGAGCCTAATCAGCCCCAGCATTTT
TRBJ1-3	TRBV6-1	15	.	few	CASSEWAGDTNTIYF	TGTGCCAGCAGTGAATGGGCCGGGGATACAAACACCATATATTTT
TRBJ2-1	TRBV7-3	17	TRBD2	.	CASSWRTSGGSYNEQFF	TGTGCCAGCAGCTGGCGCACTAGCGGAGGCTCCTACAATGAGCAGTTCTTC
TRBJ2-1	TRBV6-1	15	.	once	CASSGQGREVREQFF	TGTGCCAGCAGTGGACAAGGTAGGGAGGTACGTGAGCAGTTCTTC
TRBJ2-1	TRBV14	18	TRBD2	.	CASSQKGASGRIYNEQFF	TGTGCCAGCAGCCAAAAGGGAGCTAGCGGGAGGATCTACAATGAGCAGTTCTTC
TRBJ2-7	TRBV10-1	14	.	.	CASTKGGISYEQYF	TGCGCCAGCACCAAGGGGGGGATCTCCTACGAGCAGTACTTC
TRBJ2-7	TRBV7-9	19	TRBD2	.	CASSPTPGLAGGYSYEQYF	TGTGCCAGCAGCCCTACTCCGGGACTAGCGGGAGGGTACTCCTACGAGCAGTACTTC
TRBJ2-5	TRBV20-1	10	.	.	CSATEGLRYF	TGCAGTGCTACGGAGGGCCTCCGGTACTTC
TRBJ2-2	TRBV7-2	16	TRBD2	.	CASRALLAGVAGELFF	TGTGCCAGCAGGGCCCTACTAGCGGGAGTCGCCGGGGAGCTGTTTTTT
TRBJ1-2	TRBV28	14	TRBD1	.	CASSLPDRSYGYTF	TGTGCCAGCAGTTTACCGGACAGGAGCTATGGCTACACCTTC